This T cell receptor beta chain was documented in a study of blood T cell repertoires in COVID-19. At the level of the study: Italy, Spain and the United States were the sources of the convalescent and acute COVID-19 samples.

Using immunoSEQ multiplex PCR, the repertoire was profiled, and TCRdb retains in-frame clones only, with some absent. Counted here are 250,000 to 350,000 clones, 90% occurring once; the ten biggest clones make up 2.9%. Seattle participants joined during active infection and were tracked over time. V lost 0 bases to trimming and J lost 4 bases, with 13 bases between them. The CDR3 covers 15 residues. Germline V gene data show CDR1 as SGHRS and CDR2 as YFSETQ. The chain combines TRBV5-1 with TRBJ2-5; tentative D call: TRBD2 (6 bases). The receptor's source is a woman aged 25 to 39 with COVID-19, enrolled during active disease. The sample taken for sequencing was peripheral blood. For the CDR3, the DNA is TGCGCCAGCAGCTTGGCCGGAGGGGATGGAGAGACCCAGTACTTC. It specifies CASSLAGGDGETQYF.